This is a list of T cell receptor beta chains from one sample in a study of T cell responses to AZD1222 COVID-19 vaccine. Method: immunoSEQ multiplex PCR; TCRdb's copy keeps in-frame clones and lacks some. This sample has about 110,000 clones, with roughly nine tenths found just once. The material was peripheral blood, obtained on day 0 of MenACWY control vaccination. These receptors all come from an adult in good health. Each CDR3 is given with its conserved first and last residue. Fields, in order: J gene, V gene, clone size, CDR3 length, D gene, CDR3 protein, CDR3 DNA. The D gene is left open where the match is weak. Where a row states a size, it is once, few, many or the class of an expanded clone; other rows omit it.

j_gene: TRBJ1-5; v_gene: TRBV6-5; abundance: NA; len: 12; d_gene: NA; CDR3aa: CASRTGSQPQHF; CDR3nt: TGTGCCAGCAGAACAGGGAGTCAGCCCCAGCATTTT
j_gene: TRBJ1-5; v_gene: TRBV4-1; abundance: NA; len: 15; d_gene: NA; CDR3aa: CASSQGVAEYQPQHF; CDR3nt: TGCGCCAGCAGCCAAGGGGTGGCGGAGTATCAGCCCCAGCATTTT
j_gene: TRBJ1-1; v_gene: TRBV2; abundance: NA; len: 14; d_gene: TRBD1; CDR3aa: CASSSGQGITEAFF; CDR3nt: TGTGCCAGCAGTTCGGGACAGGGGATCACTGAAGCTTTCTTT
j_gene: TRBJ1-2; v_gene: TRBV5-1; abundance: NA; len: 15; d_gene: TRBD1; CDR3aa: CASSGTGIANYGYTF; CDR3nt: TGCGCCAGCAGCGGGACAGGGATAGCTAACTATGGCTACACCTTC
j_gene: TRBJ1-2; v_gene: TRBV7-2; abundance: NA; len: 16; d_gene: NA; CDR3aa: CASSLGYRRFNYGYTF; CDR3nt: TGTGCCAGCAGCTTGGGTTACAGGAGATTTAACTATGGCTACACCTTC
j_gene: TRBJ2-2; v_gene: TRBV4-3; abundance: NA; len: 13; d_gene: NA; CDR3aa: CASSQDKWRELFF; CDR3nt: TGCGCCAGCAGCCAAGATAAATGGCGGGAGCTGTTTTTT
j_gene: TRBJ2-7; v_gene: TRBV23-1; abundance: NA; len: 16; d_gene: NA; CDR3aa: CASSQKLSDWKGEQYF; CDR3nt: TGCGCCAGCAGTCAAAAGCTGTCTGACTGGAAGGGCGAGCAGTACTTC
j_gene: TRBJ2-6; v_gene: TRBV4-1; abundance: NA; len: 16; d_gene: NA; CDR3aa: CASSQEEGSGANVLTF; CDR3nt: TGCGCCAGCAGCCAAGAGGAGGGCTCTGGGGCCAACGTCCTGACTTTC
j_gene: TRBJ2-3; v_gene: TRBV18; abundance: NA; len: 17; d_gene: TRBD1; CDR3aa: CASSPPYQGVSTDTQYF; CDR3nt: TGTGCCAGCTCACCACCGTACCAGGGGGTTAGCACAGATACGCAGTATTTT
j_gene: TRBJ1-2; v_gene: TRBV7-9; abundance: NA; len: 13; d_gene: TRBD1; CDR3aa: CASSDRGGYGYTF; CDR3nt: TGTGCCAGCAGCGACAGGGGAGGCTATGGCTACACCTTC
j_gene: TRBJ1-1; v_gene: TRBV27; abundance: few; len: 15; d_gene: TRBD1; CDR3aa: CASSLRQGGGTEAFF; CDR3nt: TGTGCCAGCAGTTTGCGGCAGGGGGGCGGCACTGAAGCTTTCTTT
j_gene: TRBJ1-2; v_gene: TRBV3-1/TRBV3-2; abundance: NA; len: 14; d_gene: NA; CDR3aa: CASSQSPSGNGYTF; CDR3nt: TGTGCCAGCAGCCAAAGTCCGAGCGGGAATGGCTACACCTTC
j_gene: TRBJ1-1; v_gene: TRBV9; abundance: few; len: 13; d_gene: NA; CDR3aa: CASSQGQATEAFF; CDR3nt: TGTGCCAGCAGCCAGGGCCAGGCTACTGAAGCTTTCTTT
j_gene: TRBJ1-2; v_gene: TRBV7-9; abundance: few; len: 16; d_gene: NA; CDR3aa: CASSQGRGGQARGYTF; CDR3nt: TGTGCCAGCAGCCAAGGGCGGGGGGGACAAGCGAGAGGCTACACCTTC
j_gene: TRBJ2-1; v_gene: TRBV7-2; abundance: NA; len: 17; d_gene: TRBD2; CDR3aa: CASSVAGLAGATNEQFF; CDR3nt: TGTGCCAGCAGCGTGGCGGGACTAGCGGGGGCGACCAATGAGCAGTTCTTC
j_gene: TRBJ2-5; v_gene: TRBV5-6; abundance: NA; len: 11; d_gene: NA; CDR3aa: CASSSPETQYF; CDR3nt: TGTGCCAGCAGCAGCCCCGAGACCCAGTACTTC
j_gene: TRBJ1-4; v_gene: TRBV7-9; abundance: once; len: 14; d_gene: NA; CDR3aa: CASSLGQVNEKLFF; CDR3nt: TGTGCCAGCAGCTTAGGGCAGGTCAATGAAAAACTGTTTTTT
j_gene: TRBJ2-5; v_gene: TRBV7-2; abundance: few; len: 13; d_gene: NA; CDR3aa: CASSLSGTETQYF; CDR3nt: TGTGCCAGCAGCTTATCGGGCACGGAGACCCAGTACTTC
j_gene: TRBJ1-1; v_gene: TRBV7-9; abundance: NA; len: 14; d_gene: TRBD1; CDR3aa: CASSLGGGGTEAFF; CDR3nt: TGTGCCAGCAGCCTAGGGGGCGGGGGTACTGAAGCTTTCTTT
j_gene: TRBJ1-1; v_gene: TRBV3-1/TRBV3-2; abundance: NA; len: 13; d_gene: NA; CDR3aa: CASSQGGITEAFF; CDR3nt: TGTGCCAGCAGCCAAGGGGGAATCACTGAAGCTTTCTTT
j_gene: TRBJ1-2; v_gene: TRBV24-1; abundance: NA; len: 12; d_gene: NA; CDR3aa: CATSDQGFGYTF; CDR3nt: TGTGCCACCAGTGACCAGGGTTTTGGCTACACCTTC
j_gene: TRBJ2-7; v_gene: TRBV5-4; abundance: few; len: 14; d_gene: NA; CDR3aa: CASSIQGAIPEQYF; CDR3nt: TGTGCCAGCAGCATACAGGGTGCTATCCCCGAGCAGTACTTC
j_gene: TRBJ1-1; v_gene: TRBV7-3; abundance: NA; len: 15; d_gene: NA; CDR3aa: CASSLKSGMNTEAFF; CDR3nt: TGTGCCAGCAGCTTAAAATCAGGAATGAACACTGAAGCTTTCTTT
j_gene: TRBJ1-2; v_gene: TRBV29-1; abundance: NA; len: 14; d_gene: NA; CDR3aa: CSVEDYARVSGYTF; CDR3nt: TGCAGCGTTGAAGATTACGCCCGGGTCTCTGGCTACACCTTC
j_gene: TRBJ2-2; v_gene: TRBV28; abundance: few; len: 16; d_gene: TRBD1; CDR3aa: CASSSTGGLNTGELFF; CDR3nt: TGTGCCAGCAGTTCTACAGGGGGATTGAACACCGGGGAGCTGTTTTTT
j_gene: TRBJ2-5; v_gene: TRBV3-1/TRBV3-2; abundance: NA; len: 13; d_gene: NA; CDR3aa: CASSWAEGETQYF; CDR3nt: TGTGCCAGCAGCTGGGCTGAGGGGGAGACCCAGTACTTC
j_gene: TRBJ2-2; v_gene: TRBV28; abundance: NA; len: 15; d_gene: NA; CDR3aa: CASRWAGGFTGELFF; CDR3nt: TGTGCCAGCAGGTGGGCTGGGGGGTTCACCGGGGAGCTGTTTTTT
j_gene: TRBJ2-5; v_gene: TRBV7-9; abundance: NA; len: 14; d_gene: NA; CDR3aa: CASSLQGLQETQYF; CDR3nt: TGTGCCAGCAGCTTACAGGGACTCCAAGAGACCCAGTACTTC
j_gene: TRBJ2-2; v_gene: TRBV7-2; abundance: NA; len: 13; d_gene: NA; CDR3aa: CASSTQRAGELFF; CDR3nt: TGTGCCAGCAGCACCCAAAGGGCCGGGGAGCTGTTTTTT
j_gene: TRBJ2-7; v_gene: TRBV2; abundance: NA; len: 13; d_gene: NA; CDR3aa: CASTVESSYEQYF; CDR3nt: TGTGCCAGCACAGTCGAGAGCTCCTACGAGCAGTACTTC
j_gene: TRBJ1-5; v_gene: TRBV3-1/TRBV3-2; abundance: once; len: 15; d_gene: NA; CDR3aa: CASSQDITGRQPQHF; CDR3nt: TGTGCCAGCAGCCAAGATATAACAGGTCGGCAGCCCCAGCATTTT
j_gene: TRBJ1-3; v_gene: TRBV21-1; abundance: NA; len: 14; d_gene: NA; CDR3aa: CARPGRSDRNTIYF; CDR3nt: TGTGCCAGACCCGGACGTAGTGATAGAAACACCATATATTTT
j_gene: TRBJ2-1; v_gene: TRBV3-1/TRBV3-2; abundance: NA; len: 15; d_gene: NA; CDR3aa: CASSQSKLSYNEQFF; CDR3nt: TGTGCCAGCAGCCAAAGTAAACTATCCTACAATGAGCAGTTCTTC
j_gene: TRBJ2-7; v_gene: TRBV4-2; abundance: NA; len: 16; d_gene: NA; CDR3aa: CASSQGGGDRSWEQYF; CDR3nt: TGTGCCAGCAGCCAGGGGGGGGGAGACAGGTCGTGGGAGCAGTACTTC
j_gene: TRBJ2-7; v_gene: TRBV6-5; abundance: NA; len: 13; d_gene: NA; CDR3aa: CASSYSISYEQYF; CDR3nt: TGTGCCAGCAGTTACTCCATCTCCTACGAGCAGTACTTC
j_gene: TRBJ2-2; v_gene: TRBV6-2/TRBV6-3; abundance: NA; len: 13; d_gene: TRBD1; CDR3aa: CASSNPWTGDLFF; CDR3nt: TGTGCCAGCAGTAACCCCTGGACAGGGGACCTGTTTTTT
j_gene: TRBJ2-7; v_gene: TRBV25-1; abundance: NA; len: 14; d_gene: TRBD1; CDR3aa: CASSSHTGAYEQYF; CDR3nt: TGTGCCAGCAGCTCACATACAGGGGCCTACGAGCAGTACTTC
j_gene: TRBJ2-5; v_gene: TRBV6-2/TRBV6-3; abundance: once; len: 17; d_gene: TRBD2; CDR3aa: CASSYVAGVSSQETQYF; CDR3nt: TGTGCCAGCAGTTACGTAGCGGGGGTGAGTTCGCAAGAGACCCAGTACTTC
j_gene: TRBJ2-5; v_gene: TRBV19; abundance: NA; len: 15; d_gene: TRBD1; CDR3aa: CASSIRDRGAETQYF; CDR3nt: TGTGCCAGTAGTATCCGGGACAGGGGAGCCGAGACCCAGTACTTC
j_gene: TRBJ2-3; v_gene: TRBV5-4; abundance: NA; len: 13; d_gene: NA; CDR3aa: CASSFGGPDTQYF; CDR3nt: TGTGCCAGCAGCTTCGGGGGCCCAGATACGCAGTATTTT
j_gene: TRBJ1-2; v_gene: TRBV19; abundance: NA; len: 16; d_gene: NA; CDR3aa: CASTQYPDRFDYGYTF; CDR3nt: TGTGCCAGTACCCAATATCCCGACAGGTTCGACTATGGCTACACCTTC
j_gene: TRBJ2-2; v_gene: TRBV5-1; abundance: once; len: 13; d_gene: NA; CDR3aa: CASSLTATGELFF; CDR3nt: TGCGCCAGCAGCTTGACGGCCACCGGGGAGCTGTTTTTT